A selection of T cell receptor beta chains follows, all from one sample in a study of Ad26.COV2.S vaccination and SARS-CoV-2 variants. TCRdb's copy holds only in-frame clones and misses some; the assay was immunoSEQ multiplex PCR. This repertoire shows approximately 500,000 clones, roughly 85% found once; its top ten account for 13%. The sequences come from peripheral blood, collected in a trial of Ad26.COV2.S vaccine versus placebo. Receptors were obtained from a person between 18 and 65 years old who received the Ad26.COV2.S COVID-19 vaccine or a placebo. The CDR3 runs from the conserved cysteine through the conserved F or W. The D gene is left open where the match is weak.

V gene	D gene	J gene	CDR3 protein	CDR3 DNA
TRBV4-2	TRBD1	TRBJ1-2	CASSQALGQGPLYGYTF	TGTGCCAGCAGCCAGGCCCTGGGACAGGGCCCGCTCTATGGCTACACCTTC
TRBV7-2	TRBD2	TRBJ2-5	CASSLAPAGGQETQYF	TGTGCCAGCAGCTTAGCTCCAGCGGGAGGGCAAGAGACCCAGTACTTC
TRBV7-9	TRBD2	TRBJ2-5	CASRPSGSGQETQYF	TGTGCCAGCAGACCGAGCGGGAGCGGCCAAGAGACCCAGTACTTC
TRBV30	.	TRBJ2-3	CAWSSVDTQYF	TGTGCCTGGAGTTCAGTAGATACGCAGTATTTT
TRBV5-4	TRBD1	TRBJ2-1	CASSSGQGGVSYNEQFF	TGTGCCAGCAGCTCCGGACAGGGGGGGGTCTCCTACAATGAGCAGTTCTTC
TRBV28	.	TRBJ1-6	CASSFGSPLHF	TGTGCCAGCAGTTTCGGTTCACCCCTCCACTTT
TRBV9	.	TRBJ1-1	CASSPSLSNTEAFF	TGTGCCAGCAGCCCTAGTTTATCGAACACTGAAGCTTTCTTT
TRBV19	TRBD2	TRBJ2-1	CASSFAANLAGYNEQFF	TGTGCCAGTAGTTTCGCCGCGAACCTAGCGGGGTACAATGAGCAGTTCTTC
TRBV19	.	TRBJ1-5	CASSMRGGGDSNQPQHF	TGTGCCAGTAGTATGAGGGGCGGAGGGGATAGCAATCAGCCCCAGCATTTT
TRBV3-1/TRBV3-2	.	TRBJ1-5	CASSQDQGMQPQHF	TGTGCCAGCAGCCAGGACCAGGGGATGCAGCCCCAGCATTTT
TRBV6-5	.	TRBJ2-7	CASSRGPVTYEQYF	TGTGCCAGCAGTAGGGGACCGGTTACCTACGAGCAGTACTTC
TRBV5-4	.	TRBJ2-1	CASSLAGRIRQEQFF	TGTGCCAGCAGCCTCGCTGGGAGAATTCGACAAGAGCAGTTCTTC
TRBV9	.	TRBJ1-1	CASSRGNTEAFF	TGTGCCAGCAGCCGGGGGAACACTGAAGCTTTCTTT